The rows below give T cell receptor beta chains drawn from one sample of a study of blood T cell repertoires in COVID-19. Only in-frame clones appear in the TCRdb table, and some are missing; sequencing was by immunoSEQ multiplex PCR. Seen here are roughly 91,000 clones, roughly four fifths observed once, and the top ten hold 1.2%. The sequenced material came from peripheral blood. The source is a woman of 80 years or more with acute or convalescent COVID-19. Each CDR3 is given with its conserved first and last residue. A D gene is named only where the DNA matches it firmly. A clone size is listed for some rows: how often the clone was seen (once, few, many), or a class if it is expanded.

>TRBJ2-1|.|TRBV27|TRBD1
TGTGCCAGCAGGTGGACAGGGGAACGGGAGCAGTTCTTC
CASRWTGEREQFF
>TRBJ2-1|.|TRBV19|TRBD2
TGTGCCAGTAGTATATCGGGGGGAAGGGAGCAGTTCTTC
CASSISGGREQFF
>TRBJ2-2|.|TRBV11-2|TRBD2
TGTGCCAGCAGGTCCCTAGCGGGGGGAACCCCGGGGGAGCTGTTTTTT
CASRSLAGGTPGELFF
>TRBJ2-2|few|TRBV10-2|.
TGCGCCAGCAGCCCACAGCACACCGGGGAGCTGTTTTTT
CASSPQHTGELFF
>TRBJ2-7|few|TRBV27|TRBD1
TGTGCCAGCAGTTTGAGGGGACAGAAGTACGAGCAGTACTTC
CASSLRGQKYEQYF
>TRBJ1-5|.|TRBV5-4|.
TGTGCCAGCAGCATCGGGACTAATCAGCCCCAGCATTTT
CASSIGTNQPQHF
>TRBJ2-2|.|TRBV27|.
TGTGCCAGCAGTTCGGTATACACCGGGGAGCTGTTTTTT
CASSSVYTGELFF
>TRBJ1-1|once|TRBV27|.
TGTGCCAGCAGTCCCACAGGGACTGAAGCTTTCTTT
CASSPTGTEAFF
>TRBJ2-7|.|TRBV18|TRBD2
TGTGCCAGCTCACCCGGCGGGAGCAGCGAGCAGTACTTC
CASSPGGSSEQYF
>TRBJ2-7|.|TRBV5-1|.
TGCGCCAGCAGCCCCCGGACAGCGTCCTACGAGCAGTACTTC
CASSPRTASYEQYF
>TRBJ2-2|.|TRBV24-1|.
TGTGCCACCAGTGATTTGGTCGGTATTGGGGAGCTGTTTTTT
CATSDLVGIGELFF
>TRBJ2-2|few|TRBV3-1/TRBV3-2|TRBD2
TGTGCCAGCGGGATAGCGGGGAACACCGGGGAGCTGTTTTTT
CASGIAGNTGELFF
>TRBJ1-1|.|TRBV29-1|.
TGCAGCGTTGAAGATACGGGGTACACTGAAGCTTTCTTT
CSVEDTGYTEAFF
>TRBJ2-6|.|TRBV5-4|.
TGTGCCAGCAGCTTGACAGGGACTGGGGCCAACGTCCTGACTTTC
CASSLTGTGANVLTF
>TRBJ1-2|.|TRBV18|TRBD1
TGTGCCAGCTCAACCGGGACAGAGAACCGTGGCTACACCTTC
CASSTGTENRGYTF
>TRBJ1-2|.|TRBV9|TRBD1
TGTGCCAGCAGCGCCACGACAGGGGGTTTGGGCTACACCTTC
CASSATTGGLGYTF
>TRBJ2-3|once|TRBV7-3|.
TGTGCCAGCAGCAGAACTCCGGGAGTAGATACGCAGTATTTT
CASSRTPGVDTQYF
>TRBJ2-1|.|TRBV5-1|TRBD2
TGCGCCAGCAGCTTGGATGCAGCTAGCGGAAACGGTGAGCAGTTCTTC
CASSLDAASGNGEQFF
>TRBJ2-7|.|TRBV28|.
TGTGCCAGCAGCTTAAGCGTCTCCTACGAGCAGTACTTC
CASSLSVSYEQYF
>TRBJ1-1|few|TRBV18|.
TGTGCCAGCTCACTAGCCGACAGTCCTACAACTGAAGCTTTCTTT
CASSLADSPTTEAFF
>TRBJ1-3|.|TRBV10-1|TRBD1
TGCGCCAGCAGCCAGGGACAGGGAAACACCATATATTTT
CASSQGQGNTIYF
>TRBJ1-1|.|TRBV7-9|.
TGTGCCAGCACTGCGTGGACGGGAAGAGGGACTGAAGCTTTCTTT
CASTAWTGRGTEAFF
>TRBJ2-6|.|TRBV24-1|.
TGTGCCACCAGTCCGTCTGGGGCCAACGTCCTGACTTTC
CATSPSGANVLTF
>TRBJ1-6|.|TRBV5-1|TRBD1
TGCGCCAGCAGCTTGGGGACAGGGGATAATTCACCCCTCCACTTT
CASSLGTGDNSPLHF
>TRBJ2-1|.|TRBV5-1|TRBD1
TGCGCCAGCAGCGACGTCCCGGGACAGGCCAATGAGCAGTTCTTC
CASSDVPGQANEQFF
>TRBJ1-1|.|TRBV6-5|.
TGTGCCCTTTTTCCCCAGGGGCCCACTGAAGCTTTCTTT
CALFPQGPTEAFF
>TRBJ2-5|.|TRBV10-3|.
TGTGCCATCAGTGGACAGCAAGAGACCCAGTACTTC
CAISGQQETQYF
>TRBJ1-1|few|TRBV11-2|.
TGTGCCAGCAGCTTGACTGCGGGAGCTTTCTTT
CASSLTAGAFF
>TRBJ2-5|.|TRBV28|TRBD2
TGTGCCAGCACGCGGGGGGATGTGGAGACCCAGTACTTC
CASTRGDVETQYF
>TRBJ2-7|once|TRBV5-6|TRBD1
TGTGCCAGCAGCCATGGACAGGTCCCCTACGAGCAGTACTTC
CASSHGQVPYEQYF
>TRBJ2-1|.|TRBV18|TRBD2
TGTGCCAGCTCACCACCATCGGGACTAGCCCCCTCAACTACATACAATGAGCAGTTCTTC
CASSPPSGLAPSTTYNEQFF
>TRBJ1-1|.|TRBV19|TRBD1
TGTGCCAGTAGTATTCCCGACAGGGGGAGTGCTGAAGCTTTCTTT
CASSIPDRGSAEAFF
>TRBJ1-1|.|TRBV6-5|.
TGTGCCAGCAGGACCCCTACAGGGATGAACACTGAAGCTTTCTTT
CASRTPTGMNTEAFF
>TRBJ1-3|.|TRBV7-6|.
TGTGCCAGCAGCGCACGACAAGGATCTACTGGAAACACCATATATTTT
CASSARQGSTGNTIYF
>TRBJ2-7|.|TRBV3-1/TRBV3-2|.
TGTGCCAGCAGCCGGGGGGACTTCTACGAGCAGTACTTC
CASSRGDFYEQYF
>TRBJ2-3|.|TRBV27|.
TGTGCCACCCGGGGACACCCCCCTGCTAGCACAGATACGCAGTATTTT
CATRGHPPASTDTQYF
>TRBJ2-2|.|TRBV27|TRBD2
TGTGCCAGCAGTTTAGGGGGGGGAGGACACGCCGGGGAGCTGTTTTTT
CASSLGGGGHAGELFF
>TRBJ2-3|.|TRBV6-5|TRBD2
TGTGCCAGCAGTTATAGCGGGGGGGCCGTAGATACGCAGTATTTT
CASSYSGGAVDTQYF
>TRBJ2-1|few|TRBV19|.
TGTGCCAGTGGGACTTTTGAGCAGTTCTTC
CASGTFEQFF
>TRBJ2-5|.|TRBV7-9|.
TGTGCCAGCAGCCGCCGACAGGGAGGCCAAGAGACCCAGTACTTC
CASSRRQGGQETQYF
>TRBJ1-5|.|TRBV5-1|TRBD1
TGCGCCAGCAGCTGGATCGACAGGGAGAGCAATCAGCCCCAGCATTTT
CASSWIDRESNQPQHF
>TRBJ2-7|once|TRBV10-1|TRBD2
TGCGCCAGCAGCCCTTGGGTAGCGGGGGTCAACGAGCAGTACTTC
CASSPWVAGVNEQYF
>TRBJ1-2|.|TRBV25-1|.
TGTGCCAGCAGTGCGCCCCCCAGGCCCCCGGGGGGCTACACCTTC
CASSAPPRPPGGYTF
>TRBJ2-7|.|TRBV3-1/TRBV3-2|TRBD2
TGTGCCAGCAGCCCCACCGCTCGGACTAGCGTCGAGCAGTACTTC
CASSPTARTSVEQYF
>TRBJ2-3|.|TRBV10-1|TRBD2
TGCGCCAGCAGCCCTGGGGGGGTTACAGATACGCAGTATTTT
CASSPGGVTDTQYF
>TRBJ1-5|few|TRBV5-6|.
TGTGCCAGCAGCTTTTTCAGGGATCAGCCCCAGCATTTT
CASSFFRDQPQHF
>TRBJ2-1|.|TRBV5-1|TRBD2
TGCGCCAGCAGTCCCCTTGGCCGGGAGGGGTACAATGAGCAGTTCTTC
CASSPLGREGYNEQFF
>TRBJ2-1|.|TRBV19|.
TGTGCCAGTAGTATGGGGGGGCGCCCCTACAATGAGCAGTTCTTC
CASSMGGRPYNEQFF
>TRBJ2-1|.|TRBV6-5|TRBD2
TGTGCCAGCAAACCTCCGTGGGGAGGGAATGAGCAGTTCTTC
CASKPPWGGNEQFF
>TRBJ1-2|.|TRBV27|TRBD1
TGTGCCAGCAGTTTACAAAACAGGGGCCCCTTTAACTATGGCTACACCTTC
CASSLQNRGPFNYGYTF
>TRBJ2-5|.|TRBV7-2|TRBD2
TGTGCCAGCAGCTTAGTAGGGGCGGGAGGTCGGCAAGAGACCCAGTACTTC
CASSLVGAGGRQETQYF
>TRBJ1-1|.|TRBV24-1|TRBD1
TGTGCCACCAGTGATCCGACAGGGTTAGCTTTCTTT
CATSDPTGLAFF